This TCR beta chain was recorded in a study of blood T cells in healthy people across ages. The ends were cut back, 6 bases at V and 3 bases at J, with 15 bases in the middle. The CDR3 length is 14 residues. A second roughly 6 to 11 cycle PCR used barcoded and J-beta primers. Every cDNA molecule carried a tag from a template-switch adaptor bearing 12 random nucleotides. CDR3-containing paired-end reads numbered at least 2.5 million in each sample. TCRdb re-derived calls from the 5' RACE reads in MiXCR, one entry per CDR3 protein. The sample includes about 650,000 distinct CDR3 sequences, around 32% of them seen just once. Peripheral blood samples of 9 to 10 milliliters were drawn from each donor. The authors extracted at least 6 micrograms of total RNA per sample. This clonotype was recorded a few times. Given a much more abundant clone one base away, this may be a read error.

Material: blood. The source is an elderly woman in good health. The rearrangement links TRBV12-3 or TRBV12-4 to TRBJ2-7; the D call may be TRBD1 or TRBD2 (5 bases each). The chain's CDR3 is CASRLQVGVYEQYF. The CDR3 DNA sequence: TGTGCCAGCAGGTTGCAGGTGGGGGTCTACGAGCAGTACTTC.